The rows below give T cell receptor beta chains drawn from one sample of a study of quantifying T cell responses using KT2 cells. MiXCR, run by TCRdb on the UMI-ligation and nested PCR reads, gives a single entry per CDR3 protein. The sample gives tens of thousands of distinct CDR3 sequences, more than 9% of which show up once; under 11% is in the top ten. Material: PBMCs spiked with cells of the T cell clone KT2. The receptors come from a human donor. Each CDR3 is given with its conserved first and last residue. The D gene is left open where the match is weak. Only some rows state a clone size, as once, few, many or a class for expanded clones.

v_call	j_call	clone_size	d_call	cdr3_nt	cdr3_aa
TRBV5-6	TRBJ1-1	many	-	TGTGCCAGCAGCTTGCCGGGCCGACTGAACACTGAAGCTTTCTTT	CASSLPGRLNTEAFF
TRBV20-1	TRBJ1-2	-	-	TGCAGTGCCATGGACGGACCCTATGGCTACACCTTC	CSAMDGPYGYTF
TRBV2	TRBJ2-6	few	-	TGTGCCAGCACGGGAGCTGGGGCCAACGTCCTGACTTTC	CASTGAGANVLTF
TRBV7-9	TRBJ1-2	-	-	TGTGCCAGCAGCGGGGACTGGAAAAATGGCTACACCTTC	CASSGDWKNGYTF
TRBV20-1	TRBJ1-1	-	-	TGCAGTGCTAGAGTCGGGGTCTGGGGCACTGAAGCTTTCTTT	CSARVGVWGTEAFF
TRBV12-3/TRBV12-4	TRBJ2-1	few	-	TGTGCCAGCAGTTACCGACGAGACAATGAGCAGTTCTTC	CASSYRRDNEQFF
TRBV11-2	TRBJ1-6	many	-	TGTGCCAGCAGCTTAATGGTATATGGACAGCAGAATTCACCCCTCCACTTT	CASSLMVYGQQNSPLHF
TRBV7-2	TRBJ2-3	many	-	TGTGCCAGCAGCTTAGCGGCATCAACCGATACGCAGTATTTT	CASSLAASTDTQYF
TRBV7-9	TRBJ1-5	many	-	TGTGCCAGCAGTTCAGGGTTATTGGGCCAGCCCCAGCATTTT	CASSSGLLGQPQHF
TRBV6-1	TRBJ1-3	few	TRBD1	TGTGCCAGCAGCCGGGACAGGGGAAACACCATATATTTT	CASSRDRGNTIYF
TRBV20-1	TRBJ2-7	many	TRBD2	TGCAGTGGGTCGACTAGCGGGACGTCGTCCGCCGAGCAGTACTTC	CSGSTSGTSSAEQYF
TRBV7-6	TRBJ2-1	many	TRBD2	TGTGCCAGCAGCTTAGGGGAGCGGGAGTTAAATGAGCAGTTCTTC	CASSLGERELNEQFF
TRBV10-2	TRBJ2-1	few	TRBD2	TGCGCCAGCAGTGGCTACAGGACTAGCGGGAGTAGGGGTGAGCAGTTCTTC	CASSGYRTSGSRGEQFF
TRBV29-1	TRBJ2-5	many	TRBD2	TGCAGCTCCAGTAGCGGGAGTGAGACCCAGTACTTC	CSSSSGSETQYF
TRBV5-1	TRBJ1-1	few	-	TGCGCCAGTACGCTTGTCCAGGGCGGGGCTGAAGCTTTCTTT	CASTLVQGGAEAFF
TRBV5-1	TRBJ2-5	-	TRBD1	TGCGCCAGCAGGCCCGGGACAGGGATAGAGACCCAGTACTTC	CASRPGTGIETQYF